These 10 T cell receptor beta chains were all obtained from the same sample, sequenced in a study of resident and recirculating memory T cells in vitiligo. Clones were read by immunoSEQ multiplex PCR, and TCRdb kept only the in-frame ones, dropping some. The sample lists tens of thousands of clones, approximately 93% occurring once. Sequencing used blood. Receptor source: a male donor with vitiligo.

The chain links TRBV6-1 to TRBJ2-1; weak D call: TRBD2 (6 bases). This CDR3 contains 15 residues. CDR1 and CDR2 from the germline V gene are MNHNS and SASEGT. Trimming shortened V by 2 bases and J by 6 bases, and 14 bases separated the two germline ends. CDR3 region: CASSERGGPANEQFF. In nucleotides, the CDR3 is TGTGCCAGCAGTGAACGTGGAGGGCCGGCCAATGAGCAGTTCTTC.

The chain uses TRBV19 and TRBJ1-2; TRBD1 matches 9 bases. CDR1 is LNHDA and CDR2 is SQIVND in the germline V gene (reference sequence). Trimming took 9 bases from V and 8 from J; bases not matched to a gene: 10. The CDR3 covers 13 residues. CDR3 residues: CASKGQGILGYTF. CDR3 DNA: TGTGCCAGCAAGGGACAGGGTATATTGGGCTACACCTTC.

This clone was seen just once. V is TRBV7-8 and J is TRBJ1-3; D is unresolved. V lost 2 bases to trimming and J lost 4 bases, with 12 bases between them. Looked up from germline, CDR1 is SGHVS and CDR2 is FQNEAQ. The CDR3 loop spans 15 amino acids. CDR3 sequence (DNA): TGTGCCAGCAGCTTAAACTTCGGCGGCGGAAACACCATATATTTT. It translates to CASSLNFGGGNTIYF.

The chain couples TRBV9 to TRBJ1-1; D is ambiguous. V was trimmed by 0 bases and J by 5 bases, leaving 11 bases between them. The CDR3 runs to 14 residues. In germline, CDR1 is SGDLS, CDR2 YYNGEE. The CDR3 region has the DNA TGTGCCAGCAGCGTAGGGAGGTCGGGGACTGAAGCTTTCTTT. Residues: CASSVGRSGTEAFF.

This sequence joins TRBV5-6 and TRBJ2-5, with 11 bases identical to TRBD2. V lost 4 bases to trimming and J lost 5 bases; unmatched junction nucleotides: 10. Germline V gene lookup returns CDR1 SGHDT and CDR2 YYEEEE. This CDR3 has 16 residues. This chain's CDR3 is CASSTLASGGTETQYF. DNA for the CDR3: TGTGCCAGCAGCACCCTAGCTAGCGGGGGGACGGAGACCCAGTACTTC.

The V gene is TRBV5-4, the J gene TRBJ1-1; 7 nucleotides match TRBD1. Trimming at V came to 4 bases and at J to 3 bases, leaving 9 bases not matched to a gene. This CDR3 contains 15 residues. The germline gives CDR1 SGHNT, CDR2 YYREEE (reference sequence). CDR3 nucleotides: TGTGCCAGCAGCGCCGGACAGGCTGGGGACACTGAAGCTTTCTTT. It specifies CASSAGQAGDTEAFF. Full variable domain (missing parts from reference TRBV5-4 and TRBJ1-1): ETGVTQSPTHLIKTRGQQVTLRCSSQSGHNTVSWYQQALGQGPQFIFQYYREEENGRGNFPPRFSGLQFPNYSSELNVNALELDDSALYLCASSAGQAGDTEAFFGQGTRLTVV.

The chain joins TRBV9 to TRBJ2-5; D is possibly TRBD2 (5 bases). There are 14 residues in the CDR3. Germline loops: CDR1 SGDLS, CDR2 YYNGEE. The V end lost 0 bases, the J end lost 5 bases, and 11 bases lay between the germline ends. The CDR3 spells CASSVAQWRETQYF. CDR3 DNA sequence: TGTGCCAGCAGCGTAGCCCAGTGGAGGGAGACCCAGTACTTC.

The rearrangement links TRBV7-9 to TRBJ1-1, with no clear D. The CDR3 runs 15 residues. Trimming removed 5 bases at V and 1 base at J, with 14 bases between. Germline-derived CDR1 and CDR2 are SEHNR and FQNEAQ (reference sequence). Written as DNA, the CDR3 is TGTGCCAGCAGCCGGGTCGTCAGTGAGAACACTGAAGCTTTCTTT. Translated: CASSRVVSENTEAFF.

The rearrangement joins TRBV6-4 to TRBJ2-7; TRBD2 aligns across 11 bases. CDR3 length: 15 residues. Trimming removed 6 bases from V and 4 bases from J; junction bases left unmatched: 8. Per the germline V gene, CDR1 is MRHNA and CDR2 is SNTAGT. The CDR3 DNA reads TGTGCCAGCAGCTCTTCTAGCGGGGGGAATTACGAGCAGTACTTC. Translation: CASSSSSGGNYEQYF.

This chain connects TRBV14 to TRBJ2-7; D might be TRBD1 (6 bases). CDR1 SGHDN and CDR2 FVKESK come from the germline V gene. The V end lost 0 bases, the J end lost 3 bases, and 15 bases lay between the germline ends. The CDR3 totals 16 residues. The CDR3 protein is CASSQDLTGTGYEQYF. DNA of the CDR3: TGTGCCAGCAGCCAAGATCTAACAGGGACGGGCTACGAGCAGTACTTC. The full variable domain, rest sourced from reference TRBV14 and TRBJ2-7, is EAGVTQFPSHSVIEKGQTVTLRCDPISGHDNLYWYRRVMGKEIKFLLHFVKESKQDESGMPNNRFLAERTGGTYSTLKVQPAELEDSGVYFCASSQDLTGTGYEQYFGPGTRLTVT.